This T cell receptor beta chain is drawn from a study of shared clonotypes between healthy human individuals. The repertoire was sequenced with immunoSEQ multiplex PCR; TCRdb's copy has only in-frame clones and lacks some. The sample contains roughly 1.4 million clones, less than 99% of which appear only once. Germline values: CDR1 SGHTA, CDR2 FQGNSA. The CDR3 is made up of 14 amino acids. Trimming stripped 11 bases from V and 5 bases from J, with 20 bases between. Notes on this clone: Antigen unknown.

Healthy adults negative for HIV, lacking recent acute infections or vaccinations, served as donors. Points from the study as a whole: Sequencing depth was a factor that was expected to affect clonotype sharing among donors.

Sequenced: naive CD4+ T cells sorted from blood. Subset specified: CD45RA+ positively selected. V gene TRBV7-2 combines with J gene TRBJ2-3; D is uncertain. The source of this sequence is a man aged 25 to 40 in good health. CDR3 coding DNA: TGTGCCTTAGCAGAGGATTGGGCTAGAGATACGCAGTATTTT. Its protein product is CALAEDWARDTQYF.